The next 9 T cell receptor beta chains were all read from a single sample in a study of cytomegalovirus exposure and HLA in healthy donors. Primers for the PCR totalled 60 Vbeta and 13 Jbeta. Method: immunoSEQ multiplex PCR; TCRdb's copy keeps in-frame clones and lacks some. The repertoire holds 150,000 to 200,000 clones, with roughly 80% as singletons. The sequencing sample was made of PBMCs. Receptors originate from a woman between 35 and 50 years old in good health and CMV-seronegative.

CDR3 nucleotide sequence: TGTGCCAGCAGCTTGTATCAGGGTGGGTCGGAGACCCAGTACTTC. Translated: CASSLYQGGSETQYF. This sequence joins TRBV5-6 and TRBJ2-5, with a weak D call TRBD1 (5 bases). Trimming cost V 1 base and J 5 bases, with 15 bases left between them. This CDR3 contains 15 residues. Germline loops: CDR1 SGHDT, CDR2 YYEEEE. The complete variable domain, with remaining parts taken from reference TRBV5-6 and TRBJ2-5, reads DAGVTQSPTHLIKTRGQQVTLRCSPKSGHDTVSWYQQALGQGPQFIFQYYEEEERQRGNFPDRFSGHQFPNYSSELNVNALLLGDSALYLCASSLYQGGSETQYFGPGTRLLVL.

This clone was seen a few times. J is TRBJ2-7 and V is TRBV7-9; D not resolved. V lost 6 bases to trimming and J lost 2 bases, with 11 bases between them. The CDR3 runs to 13 residues. Germline assignment: CDR1 SEHNR and CDR2 FQNEAQ (reference sequence). The CDR3, as DNA: TGTGCCAGCAGTATACAGTCTACCTACGAGCAGTACTTC. It yields the protein CASSIQSTYEQYF.

This chain uses TRBV4-2 with TRBJ2-5; the match to TRBD1 covers 9 bases. Germline V gives CDR1 LGHNA, CDR2 YNFKEQ. J gave up 2 bases and V 3 bases, and 4 bases lay outside the gene matches. The CDR3 is made up of 15 amino acids. The CDR3 bases are TGTGCCAGCAGCCAGACAGGGGGTGGGCAAGAGACCCAGTACTTC. It codes for CASSQTGGGQETQYF.

The CDR3 DNA follows: TGTGCCAGCAGTGGGAGGCGGGCTGGGGCCAACGTCCTGACTTTC. Amino acids: CASSGRRAGANVLTF. The genes are TRBV2 and TRBJ2-6; D is possibly TRBD2 (5 bases). There are 15 residues in the CDR3. The V end was cut by 4 bases, the J end by 2 bases, with 9 bases between. The germline V gene has CDR1 SNHLY and CDR2 FYNNEI.

V and J are TRBV4-2 and TRBJ2-5; no reliable D call. This CDR3 is 15 amino acids long. Germline V gene sequence: CDR1 LGHNA, CDR2 YNFKEQ. Trimming took off 1 base at V and 3 bases at J, with 12 bases between the two ends. Written as DNA, the CDR3 is TGTGCCAGCAGCCAAGCTGGCACAGTTAAAGAGACCCAGTACTTC. Translated, it gives CASSQAGTVKETQYF.

This clone was seen a handful of times. V usage is TRBV6-1 and J usage is TRBJ2-7; D is perhaps TRBD2 (6 bases). Germline values: CDR1 MNHNS, CDR2 SASEGT. Trimming removed 2 bases at V and 0 bases at J, with 11 bases between. This CDR3 region has 15 residues. DNA for the CDR3: TGTGCCAGCAGTGAAAGGGACGGGAGCTCCTACGAGCAGTACTTC. Its translation: CASSERDGSSYEQYF.

The V gene is TRBV10-1, the J gene TRBJ2-2, with 8 bases lining up with TRBD2. The CDR3 runs 18 residues. CDR1 is WNHNN and CDR2 is SYGVQD in the germline V gene (reference sequence). The junction had 17 bases not matched to a gene; V was cut back by 10 bases and J by 1 base. CDR3 residues: CATLREGRAIRNTGELFF. CDR3 nucleotide sequence: TGCGCCACCTTACGGGAGGGACGGGCGATCCGGAACACCGGGGAGCTGTTTTTT.

This clone was counted once. V usage is TRBV10-3 and J usage is TRBJ1-1, with D perhaps matching TRBD1 (5 bases). The ends were cut back, 4 bases at V and 2 bases at J, with 11 bases in the middle. This CDR3 region has 14 residues. Per germline, CDR1 ENHRY and CDR2 SYGVKD. The CDR3 here is CAISGQGANTEAFF. As DNA, the CDR3 is TGTGCCATCAGTGGGCAGGGCGCCAACACTGAAGCTTTCTTT.

V and J are TRBV7-8 and TRBJ2-3; tentatively, D is TRBD2 (5 bases). CDR1 is SGHVS, CDR2 FQNEAQ, per germline. The CDR3 extends over 16 amino acids. V shed 4 bases and J shed 3 bases, with 17 bases lying between them. The CDR3 DNA is TGTGCCAGCAGCTCAGAACGGGGAGCCGGGACAGATACGCAGTATTTT. Its protein is CASSSERGAGTDTQYF.